The entry below gives a single T cell receptor (beta chain) sequence along with its context. Its antigen remains unidentified. The sample's treatment: roughly 11-day PBMC culture with coronavirus spike peptide pools or control peptides (ViraFEST assay). This entry belongs to a study of vaccination and CD4 T cells after COVID-19. Turning to the study itself: Some control cultures received a CEFX pool, which served as the positive control. Others received an HIV-1 Nef pool or no peptide. Findings and caveats of the study: Within the convalescent patients, spike mono-reactivity was found in 304 of 307 vaccine-specific clones.

The CDR3 runs 13 residues. V lost 2 bases to trimming and J lost 7 bases, with 11 bases between them. Germline-derived CDR1 and CDR2 are SGHTA and FQGTGA. At the Johns Hopkins FTIC core, DNA taken from cultured CD4+ T cells was sequenced by way of the Oncomine TCR Beta short-read assay. In TCRdb, the PCR reads were re-called with MiXCR into one record per CDR3 protein. The sample holds about 15,000 distinct CDR3 sequences, 43% seen once. The clonotype comes from a human donor who had recovered from COVID-19. This rearrangement joins TRBV7-3 to TRBJ1-1, with D maybe TRBD1 (5 bases). Source material: CD4+ T cells from blood, cultured in vitro. CDR3 sequence (DNA): TGTGCCAGCAGCTTATTTGGCGGGGGTGAAGCTTTCTTT. Its protein is CASSLFGGGEAFF.